This paragraph covers one TCR beta chain sequence. Method: immunoSEQ multiplex PCR; TCRdb's copy keeps in-frame clones and lacks some. The sample shows 110,000 or so clones, approximately 86% of them seen only once. Unmatched junction bases numbered 4, after V lost 4 bases and J lost 8 bases. Germline V gives CDR1 LNHDA, CDR2 SQIVND (reference sequence). This CDR3 has 13 residues. The data stem from a study of T cell responses to AZD1222 COVID-19 vaccine. The starting material was peripheral blood, obtained 28 days after the second AZD1222 dose. The rearrangement uses TRBV19 and TRBJ1-1, with TRBD1 matching 10 bases. This receptor was taken from an adult who received the AZD1222 COVID-19 vaccine. Written as DNA, the CDR3 is TGTGCCAGTAGTAACGGACAGGGGGTGGAAGCTTTCTTT. Translation: CASSNGQGVEAFF. The complete variable domain, with remaining parts taken from reference TRBV19 and TRBJ1-1, reads DGGITQSPKYLFRKEGQNVTLSCEQNLNHDAMYWYRQDPGQGLRLIYYSQIVNDFQKGDIAEGYSVSREKKESFPLTVTSAQKNPTAFYLCASSNGQGVEAFFGQGTRLTVV.